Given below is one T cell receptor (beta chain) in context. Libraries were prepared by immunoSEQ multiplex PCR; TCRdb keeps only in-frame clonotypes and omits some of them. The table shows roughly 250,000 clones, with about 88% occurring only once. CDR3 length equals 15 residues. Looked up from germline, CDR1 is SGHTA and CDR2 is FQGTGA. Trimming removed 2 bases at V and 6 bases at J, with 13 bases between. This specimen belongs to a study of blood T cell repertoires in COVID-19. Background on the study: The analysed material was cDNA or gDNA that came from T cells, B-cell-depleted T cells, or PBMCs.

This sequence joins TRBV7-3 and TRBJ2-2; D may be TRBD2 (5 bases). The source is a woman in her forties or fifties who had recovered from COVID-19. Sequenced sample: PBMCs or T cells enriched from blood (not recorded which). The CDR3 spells CASSLDPTSSGELFF. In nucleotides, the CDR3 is TGTGCCAGCAGCTTAGATCCCACTAGTTCCGGGGAGCTGTTTTTT.